This TCR beta chain was documented in a study of shared clonotypes between healthy human individuals (dated by TCRdb to 2019 to 2021). For the study in its entirety: A couple of women and a few men aged 18 to 49 years were included in the cohort. To increase sequencing depth and limit assay-specific biases, TCR repertoire library preparation and sequencing were carried out by different laboratories using diverse techniques. For each donor, three plates each were used for CD4 naive and CD4 memory, two plates were used for CD8 naive, and one plate was used for CD8 memory. To estimate repertoire size and how much clonotypes are shared between individuals, the study performed deep sequencing of blood TCR repertoires from a few healthy adults. Each donor's leukapheresis produced roughly between about 0.9 and 9.5 billion PBMCs.

The donors were healthy, HIV-negative adults who had no recently reported acute infections or vaccinations. Every donor was a Caucasian adult residing in Nashville, Tennessee, USA. Magnetic negative selection was used to enrich CD4+ T cells, after which naive cells were positively selected on CD45RA and the negative fraction became the memory subset. After blood collection by leukapheresis, PBMCs were isolated using Ficoll-Histopaque density gradient centrifugation and then cryopreserved in the vapor phase of liquid nitrogen. Purity and quantity of every magnetically sorted T cell population were checked by analytical flow cytometry. Genomic DNA was isolated from every sorted fraction and measured by UV absorbance on a Nanodrop 2000c. For this clone: The antigen this receptor binds is unknown. There are no base qualities to consult, and no much larger clone falls within one base.

TCR CDR3 regions were amplified from genomic DNA by multiplex PCR using the deep immunoSEQ assay. Genomic DNA extracted from each cell subset was distributed evenly over all wells of several immunoSEQ 96-well plates, and each plate served as one replicate. For sorted subsets, around 200 ng genomic DNA, equal to about 30,000 T cell genomes, was loaded into each replicate PCR. The purified libraries were quantified using a Qubit 3.0 fluorometer, sized with a Bioanalyzer 2100, and then quantified again using the KAPA Library Quantification kit. Every immunoSEQ 96-well plate was sequenced on a separate single-read 150-cycle Illumina NextSeq 550 flow cell. In the original analysis: Because the immunoSEQ output held only junctional sequences and lacked quality scores, the filtering could not match the filtering applied to full-length reads. To assign V/J genes and CDR3, sequences were annotated against IMGT germline references using PyIR, a Python wrapper for IgBLAST v1.9. Reads with weak V/J assignments (E-value above 1e-6), missing CDR3, stop codons, out-of-frame junctions, or ambiguous translated residues were removed. V3J clonotypes were defined by identical inferred V gene, J gene, and CDR3 amino acid sequence. Percentage overlap between repertoires was computed as shared unique clonotypes divided by the size of the smaller repertoire. Repertoire richness was assessed with RTK rarefaction, the Chao1 estimator, and Recon v2.1 estimates of unobserved clonotypes. Generation probabilities were computed with OLGA for all TCRbeta clonotypes obtained by the gDNA method from a few donors. What TCRdb holds here is the immuneACCESS table cut down to in-frame rearrangements. Part of the clones is not present; checked against another copy, under half of the missing clones reflect an unresolved V gene, and the others are unexplained. The DNA gave D and trimming, while V, J and clone size come from that table. Here the sample has about 2.3 million clones; 85% to 95% occur a single time. 0.37% of the sample is taken by the ten largest.

Taken from cysteine to phenylalanine, the CDR3 has 18 residues. The DNA shown is the 54-base CDR3, in frame from base 1. Taken from the germline V gene (reference sequence), the CDR1 and CDR2 loops are LNHDA and SQIVND. Trimming accounts for 2 bases at V and 3 bases at J, while the number of junction bases matched to no gene is 12. Results and caveats for the whole study, not just this receptor: Pairwise subsampling indicated that sequencing depth was expected to affect the degree of clonotype sharing among donors. Because the study included a small number of donors, the genetic and exposure-history diversity represented was limited. Incomplete sequencing was indicated by rarefaction of sorted-subset datasets, despite the large sequencing depth. Estimated clonotype richness was generally larger for naive than for memory subsets. Sampling was limited to blood, and TCR repertoires in tissue likely differ from TCR repertoires in blood. Compared with non-shared clonotypes, clonotypes shared by all four sorted-subset donors had higher generation probabilities. Sharing across several donors was observed for around 5% of naive CD4, about 4% of naive CD8, 2.3% of memory CD4, and around 0.4% of memory CD8 clonotypes.

The chain joins TRBV19 to TRBJ2-7; 11 central bases correspond to TRBD1. This TCR derives from a man aged 18 to 30 in good health. Some clones in this sample may be carry-over from other donors' samples. The sequenced material came from naive CD4+ T cells from PBMCs. Interpreted using the paper, the cell subset or site label stands for: CD45RA+ positively selected. The nucleotides are TGTGCCAGTAGTATAACCGCCACCGGACAGGGGGCCGGCTACGAGCAGTACTTC. Protein translation: CASSITATGQGAGYEQYF.